A selection of T cell receptor beta chains follows, all from one sample in a study of STAT5B mutations in CD4+ large granular lymphocyte leukemia. TCRdb's table, derived via immunoSEQ multiplex PCR, lists solely in-frame clones and lacks some. The top ten hold about 0.97% of the sample, which has some 35,000 clones, about 91% seen once. Material: CD4+ T cells from blood buffy coats. The receptor set was obtained from a human donor in good health. Both conserved end residues are part of each CDR3. Fields, in order: CDR3 length, clone size, V gene, CDR3 protein. The size entry is marked missing in some rows and otherwise reads once, few, many or a size class.

15 | NA | TRBV9 | CASSVTGQGSYEQYF
14 | NA | TRBV7-2 | CASIATSGGYEQYF
12 | NA | TRBV9 | CASSFSGDTQYF
16 | NA | TRBV2 | CASSALPSGSGNTIYF
14 | NA | TRBV6-4 | CASSVGEATGELFF
11 | NA | TRBV20-1 | CSATANSGYTF
14 | once | TRBV7-8 | CASSFGGLGYGYTF
13 | once | TRBV27 | CASSPNRGSGSAF
11 | NA | TRBV29-1 | CSVEGNTEAFF
15 | NA | TRBV5-1 | CASSYSGGGNEKLFF
15 | NA | TRBV6-5 | CASRRGDTGSYEQYF
14 | NA | TRBV6-5 | CASTRLAGVSEQFF
16 | NA | TRBV5-6 | CASSYPRETGQRGYTF
14 | NA | TRBV5-1 | CASSLVRSTDTQYF
14 | NA | TRBV12-5 | CASGFGVLNTEAFF
16 | NA | TRBV5-4 | CASSLASGSGKNIQYF
15 | NA | TRBV28 | CASTHTLQGDTEAFF
15 | NA | TRBV10-2 | CASSERQALGNTIYF
12 | NA | TRBV6-6 | CASTGANYGYTF
14 | once | TRBV27 | CASSLSKGTGELFF
19 | NA | TRBV5-1 | CASSLREGTSGADTGELFF
16 | NA | TRBV14 | CASSQDSGFFYNEQFF
15 | NA | TRBV6-5 | CASSYSGTGNYGYTF
15 | NA | TRBV6-1 | CASSLEDTNDTEAFF
13 | NA | TRBV11-2 | CASSSTGNTEAFF
15 | NA | TRBV7-2 | CASSLVGGSNQPQHF
15 | few | TRBV5-1 | CASSLRGSSGNTIYF
14 | once | TRBV4-3 | CASSQEDYYNEQFF
14 | NA | TRBV5-1 | CASSLSTAQETQYF
11 | NA | TRBV7-8 | CASSLELEQYF
14 | NA | TRBV7-2 | CASSFGLPDYEQYF
16 | NA | TRBV5-1 | CASSEGDRRPLNEQFF
14 | NA | TRBV2 | CASNRDRGDQPQHF
14 | NA | TRBV29-1 | CSVEDAGTTYEQYF
16 | NA | TRBV27 | CASSFYRRGLATEAFF
14 | NA | TRBV6-6 | CASSYSEGASGYTF
19 | NA | TRBV27 | CASSPLQTGGEILNQPQHF